This note documents a single T cell receptor beta chain sequence. This clonotype was counted at least ten times. The clone's antigen remains unknown. Per-base quality was not reported, and no clone a single base away is much larger than it. The data belong to a study of regulatory T cells in long-lasting Graves disease (dated by TCRdb to the early 2020s). Describing the broader study: In the newly diagnosed Graves' disease group, patients had been taking antithyroid drugs for less than 3 months. The study was registered as a clinical trial and conducted in China. This study used TCR sequencing and RNA sequencing of peripheral blood to compare persistent Graves' disease patients against newly diagnosed Graves' disease patients. TCR sequencing covered around 13 persistent and approximately 20 newly diagnosed Graves' disease patients, around 35 samples in total.

The library relied on multiplex PCR. Sequencing was carried out with an Illumina HiSeq 4000. To build TCR beta libraries, CDR3 regions were amplified by Arm-PCR using iRepertoire HTBI primers. Before sequencing, the PCR products underwent gel purification. The study's own analysis went as follows. Gene usage analysis of CDR3 amino acid clonotypes used the roughly 60 TRBV and 14 to 15 TRBJ segments found across samples. COPE and FqMerger were used to merge the filtered high-quality paired reads into contigs. BLAST was used to align contigs to the IMGT TRBV, TRBD and TRBJ reference genes, and CDR3 was defined following IMGT. Any clonotype with a frequency above 0.1% was counted as a highly expanded clone. Repertoire diversity was measured by Shannon entropy, and V-J evenness by the Gini coefficient. A clonotype was considered public if more than one individual shared it. TCRdb reprocessing: public reads trimmed at Q25 with fastp, clones called with MiXCR, in-frame beta chains kept. Each CDR3 protein appears once, grouped with its most common genes and DNA. The authors' filters were not applied to this entry. A total of some 450,000 distinct CDR3 sequences appear in this sample, roughly 15% of them only once. The ten top clones hold 9.5% to 12% of the sample.

V drops 1 base and J drops 1 base, leaving 19 bases in between. CDR1 and CDR2 are read off the germline V gene as MDHEN and SYDVKM. CDR3 length: 18 amino acids, cysteine to phenylalanine. This entry keeps only the CDR3 DNA: 54 bases, framed from base 1. Study-wide findings and limitations: Preferential use of TRBV28, TRBJ1-2 and TRBJ2-5 was observed in persistent disease, whereas TRBV20-1 and TRBJ2-1 were favored in newly diagnosed disease. Persistent Graves' disease patients showed lower TCR Shannon entropy and fewer highly expanded clones than newly diagnosed patients, suggesting clonal expansion. Peripheral blood alone was examined, since thyroid tissue, which constituted the primary lesion, could not be accessed. Only the TCR beta chain was sequenced and analyzed. The authors noted that the small sample size was a limitation that may lower accuracy. More public clonotypes were shared among persistent patients (approximately 3,000) than among newly diagnosed patients (roughly 1,000).

The time point label, read with the paper, signifies: newly diagnosed GD, antithyroid drugs for less than 3 months. For both TCR sequencing and RNA sequencing, RNA was extracted from PBMCs in TRIzol. The diagnosis of Graves' disease followed American Thyroid Association guidelines. Patients for the study were recruited at an endocrinology department in Xi'an, China. Each patient gave around 9.2 milliliters of peripheral blood, collected in an EDTA anticoagulant tube. Ficoll Paque Plus density gradient separation was used to isolate PBMCs, and no further T cell sorting was done. An Agilent 2100 Bioanalyzer and agarose gel were used to check RNA quality, and a NanoDrop 2000 was used to measure RNA concentration. The data were also submitted as part of a second study, on T cells in Graves' hyperthyroidism and ophthalmopathy. The other study reports the following: Stable Graves' hyperthyroidism was defined as no progression to ophthalmopathy during 18 months of follow-up. The hyperthyroidism patients were between 18 and 65 years old and newly diagnosed, with a disease duration of less than 2 months. Patients with uncontrolled infections, other autoimmune diseases, pregnancy or lactation were excluded. Clinical symptoms, serum thyroxine and TRAb, thyroid ultrasound, and orbital computed tomography formed the basis for the diagnoses. For the first round of RT-PCR on the TCR CDR3, the HTBI primer set was used together with the Qiagen OneStep RT-PCR kit. Blood samples also contained most of the expanded thyroid clonotypes (frequency above 0.001), which suggests that blood repertoires may reflect thyroid immune responses. Ophthalmopathy was separated from stable hyperthyroidism by a 13 V-J signature model, with 85% to 90% sensitivity and 81% to 83% specificity obtained in cross-validation and 80%/75% obtained in testing. In validation, the model predicted progression to ophthalmopathy with approximately 71% sensitivity and approximately 78% specificity, a median of 6.5 months before onset. TCR V-J signatures able to tell the groups apart were searched for in a discovery cohort of 100 patients, of whom roughly 42 had Graves' ophthalmopathy and about 60 had stable Graves' hyperthyroidism. Prospective prediction of ophthalmopathy was tested in an independent validation cohort consisting of 18 hyperthyroidism patients and around 16 patients who later progressed to ophthalmopathy. For training and testing, the 100 patients in the discovery cohort were randomly divided in a 7:3 ratio. In about 6 Graves' hyperthyroidism patients, the study also compared T-cell repertoires from thyroid tissue with T-cell repertoires from blood. After sampling, hyperthyroidism patients received methimazole starting at 30 mg daily, and ophthalmopathy patients received high-dose intravenous methylprednisolone. A second multiplex PCR round built the libraries, followed by size selection and purification. Paired-end sequencing of the libraries was performed with 100 bp reads on an Illumina HiSeq2000. Raw data were processed with SOAPnuke, discarding reads with adapters, uncalled bases, mean Phred below 15, or no exact constant-primer or identifier match. High-quality paired reads were merged with COPE v1.2.5, and unique nucleotide sequences were defined as clonotypes. MiTCR v1.1 was used to align the clonotypes against IMGT TRBV, TRBD and TRBJ reference segments. Analysis was restricted to V-J combinations with a frequency above 0.0001, which covered 98% to 99.2% of repertoires. A TCS score was defined as the ratio of F50 (clonal expansion) to E x V (chaos), with BLOSUM62-based TCRdist applied between CDR3 peptides within each V-J. Welch's t-statistics and random forest reduced fewer than 550 V-J features to 13, which were used in a naive Bayes classifier (R e1071). No statistical method was used to set the sample size in advance, and investigators knew the group allocation. TCR Vbeta CDR3 sequencing of some 140 peripheral blood samples (over 40 ophthalmopathy, approximately 80 hyperthyroidism and approximately 17 progressor patients) is reported in the paper.

The source of this sequence is a woman in her thirties with Graves disease. Donor details come from another sample of the same person, matched by shared clones. Here the chain combines TRBV28 and TRBJ2-5; TRBD2 might be the D gene, on 6 matching bases. The starting material was peripheral blood mononuclear cells (PBMCs), obtained at new diagnosis, from a patient treated with antithyroid drugs. The CDR3 protein sequence reads: CASSLLAASSRSQETQYF. The sequenced DNA is TGTGCCAGCAGTTTATTAGCGGCTAGCAGCAGATCCCAAGAGACCCAGTACTTC.